Listed below are T cell receptor beta chains from one sample, sequenced in a study of T cell changes during pregnancy in multiple sclerosis. Sequencing used immunoSEQ multiplex PCR; TCRdb keeps in-frame clones, though not all of them. Of roughly 64,000 clones listed, roughly 93% were seen once; the top ten hold 1.3%. This specimen was peripheral blood, taken in the second trimester of pregnancy. The receptor source for this set is a female donor with multiple sclerosis, enrolled in a pregnancy study. CDR3s include the opening cysteine and the closing phenylalanine or tryptophan. The order of the fields is clone size, J gene, V gene, D gene, CDR3 protein, CDR3 DNA. A D gene is named only where the DNA matches it firmly. Expanded clones are given a class, and other clones once, few, many or no size at all.

NA | TRBJ2-2 | TRBV9 | NA | CASSVNVAGSTGELFF | TGTGCCAGCAGCGTTAATGTGGCGGGGAGTACCGGGGAGCTGTTTTTT
NA | TRBJ1-2 | TRBV18 | NA | CASSGGVRPPAYGYTF | TGTGCCAGCTCTGGAGGGGTCAGGCCTCCGGCGTATGGCTACACCTTC
NA | TRBJ2-7 | TRBV19 | NA | CASSAQGSTYEQYF | TGTGCCAGTAGTGCACAGGGATCGACCTACGAGCAGTACTTC
NA | TRBJ2-1 | TRBV7-3 | NA | CASSRSRAANNEQFF | TGTGCCAGCAGCCGCTCCAGGGCAGCTAACAATGAGCAGTTCTTC
NA | TRBJ2-5 | TRBV27 | TRBD2 | CASSLSGTSGGETQYF | TGTGCCAGCAGTTTATCAGGGACTAGCGGGGGGGAGACCCAGTACTTC
NA | TRBJ2-3 | TRBV6-1 | TRBD2 | CASSEAAGGADTQYF | TGTGCCAGCAGTGAAGCGGCGGGGGGGGCCGATACGCAGTATTTT
NA | TRBJ2-7 | TRBV27 | TRBD1 | CASGDRLYEQYF | TGTGCCAGCGGGGACAGACTCTACGAGCAGTACTTC
NA | TRBJ2-2 | TRBV6-1 | TRBD2 | CASTRLAGGFGELFF | TGTGCCAGCACCCGACTAGCGGGTGGCTTCGGGGAGCTGTTTTTT
NA | TRBJ2-3 | TRBV30 | NA | CAWSIGTSTDTQYF | TGTGCCTGGAGTATCGGGACATCCACAGATACGCAGTATTTT
NA | TRBJ2-7 | TRBV7-2 | TRBD1 | CASSRQGPTYEQYF | TGTGCCAGCAGCCGACAGGGCCCTACCTACGAGCAGTACTTC
NA | TRBJ1-6 | TRBV6-5 | NA | CASGLGATSPLHF | TGTGCCAGCGGTCTTGGGGCTACCTCACCCCTCCACTTT
NA | TRBJ2-7 | TRBV5-1 | TRBD2 | CASSLQVGRGLYEQYF | TGCGCCAGCAGCCTGCAGGTTGGGAGGGGACTCTACGAGCAGTACTTC
few | TRBJ1-1 | TRBV7-2 | NA | CASSSGQTTRAFF | TGTGCCAGCAGTTCGGGACAAACAACTAGAGCTTTCTTT
NA | TRBJ1-1 | TRBV9 | TRBD1 | CASSVQGEMNTEAFF | TGTGCCAGCAGCGTCCAGGGGGAAATGAACACTGAAGCTTTCTTT
NA | TRBJ2-2 | TRBV7-8 | TRBD2 | CASSSTGGPTGELFF | TGTGCCAGCAGCTCCACGGGGGGACCCACCGGGGAGCTGTTTTTT
NA | TRBJ2-7 | TRBV9 | TRBD1 | CASSVDRGNEQYF | TGTGCCAGCAGCGTTGACAGGGGAAACGAGCAGTACTTC
NA | TRBJ1-3 | TRBV4-3 | NA | CASSSTRTGGNTIYF | TGCGCCAGCAGCTCCACGCGTACAGGCGGAAACACCATATATTTT
NA | TRBJ1-4 | TRBV5-1 | NA | CASRRSREVEKLFF | TGCGCCAGCAGAAGGTCTAGGGAGGTTGAAAAACTGTTTTTT
NA | TRBJ2-7 | TRBV5-1 | TRBD1 | CASSMTGGNYEQYF | TGCGCCAGCAGCATGACAGGGGGCAACTACGAGCAGTACTTC
NA | TRBJ1-1 | TRBV27 | NA | CASSLRAGARGAFF | TGTGCCAGCAGTTTACGGGCAGGGGCGAGAGGGGCTTTCTTT
once | TRBJ1-3 | TRBV19 | NA | CASSSGDTSGNTIYF | TGTGCCAGTAGTTCCGGGGATACCTCTGGAAACACCATATATTTT
NA | TRBJ2-3 | TRBV6-1 | TRBD2 | CASSEAGLAGTDTQYF | TGTGCCAGCAGTGAAGCGGGTCTAGCGGGCACAGATACGCAGTATTTT
NA | TRBJ2-3 | TRBV7-2 | NA | CASSLVYQGFTDTQYF | TGTGCCAGCAGCTTAGTTTATCAGGGGTTCACAGATACGCAGTATTTT
NA | TRBJ1-5 | TRBV10-2 | NA | CASRPPELDGSNQPQHF | TGCGCCAGCAGGCCCCCAGAACTTGACGGGAGCAATCAGCCCCAGCATTTT
NA | TRBJ1-2 | TRBV5-1 | TRBD1 | CASSLDRDYGYTF | TGCGCCAGCAGCCTGGACAGGGACTATGGCTACACCTTC
NA | TRBJ1-2 | TRBV6-5 | TRBD1 | CASTSLDRVGGYTF | TGTGCCAGCACCTCCTTGGACAGGGTCGGGGGCTACACCTTC
NA | TRBJ2-1 | TRBV25-1 | TRBD1 | CASSPDRAFHNEQFF | TGTGCCAGCAGCCCTGACAGGGCCTTCCACAATGAGCAGTTCTTC
NA | TRBJ1-2 | TRBV19 | TRBD1 | CASRNTGGLNYGYTF | TGTGCCAGTAGAAACACAGGGGGCCTTAACTATGGCTACACCTTC
NA | TRBJ1-1 | TRBV7-2 | NA | CASSLSGGTEAFF | TGTGCCAGCAGCTTAAGCGGCGGCACTGAAGCTTTCTTT
once | TRBJ2-5 | TRBV5-5 | TRBD1 | CASSLGQGPVGGTQYF | TGTGCCAGCAGCTTGGGACAGGGTCCCGTCGGAGGGACCCAGTACTTC
NA | TRBJ1-6 | TRBV19 | NA | CASSISWAGNSPLHF | TGTGCCAGTAGTATATCGTGGGCGGGGAATTCACCCCTCCACTTT
NA | TRBJ1-4 | TRBV4-1 | NA | CASSQPRGGSTNEKLFF | TGCGCCAGCAGCCAACCCCGCGGGGGCAGTACTAATGAAAAACTGTTTTTT
few | TRBJ2-3 | TRBV27 | NA | CASSLYTADTQYF | TGTGCCAGCAGTTTATACACCGCAGATACGCAGTATTTT
NA | TRBJ1-3 | TRBV4-1 | TRBD1 | CASSQPGTGGPSGNTIYF | TGCGCCAGCAGCCAACCCGGGACAGGGGGTCCTTCTGGAAACACCATATATTTT
NA | TRBJ2-1 | TRBV6-5 | TRBD1 | CASSLAGGGEQFF | TGTGCCAGCAGTTTGGCAGGGGGCGGTGAGCAGTTCTTC
NA | TRBJ1-1 | TRBV5-1 | TRBD1 | CASSLGGTGDTEAFF | TGCGCCAGCAGCTTGGGTGGGACAGGGGACACTGAAGCTTTCTTT
NA | TRBJ1-5 | TRBV19 | TRBD1 | CASRGPGQGVLRGQPQHF | TGTGCCAGTAGGGGACCGGGACAGGGGGTCCTTAGGGGACAGCCCCAGCATTTT